The 15 T cell receptor beta chains below come from one sample, sequenced in a study of T cell clonality in common variable immunodeficiency. Profiling relied on immunoSEQ multiplex PCR, and the TCRdb table lists in-frame clones only, not all of them. The sample has 25,000 to 30,000 clones, none seen only once. No antigens are known for them. Study results and caveats: Reportedly, TCR beta sequences from common variable immunodeficiency showed fewer deletions and N-nucleotide insertions.

Sequenced sample: peripheral blood mononuclear cells. The receptors derive from a human donor with common variable immunodeficiency.

Note on this clone: The read falls 3 residues short of the CDR3 end, and the missing part is taken from the germline J gene. The chain is built from TRBV7-3 and TRBJ2-7; D unclear. The CDR3 extends over 13 amino acids. Between the trimmed V and J ends, which lost 0 bases and 5 bases, there was a span of 8 bases. CDR1 is SGHTA and CDR2 is FQGTGA in the germline V gene. The sequenced part of the CDR3 DNA is TGTGCCAGCAGCTTAACCTCCCTCCACGAG. This codes for CASSLTSLHE. Given in full, the CDR3 is CASSLTSLHEQYF.

This clone was observed many times. The read gets to within 3 residues of the CDR3 end, and the germline J gene fills in the rest. The chain recombines TRBV5-5 with TRBJ2-3, with a possible D match to TRBD1 (5 bases). CDR1 is SGHKS and CDR2 is YYEKEE in the germline V gene (reference sequence). The V end lost 0 bases, the J end lost 8 bases, and 13 bases lay between the germline ends. This CDR3 has 14 residues. The CDR3 bases that were read are TGTGCCAGCAGCTTGGAGACCCAAAGGGGTACG. It translates to CASSLETQRGT. The whole CDR3 sequence reads CASSLETQRGTQYF.

A few counts support this clone. The read ends 3 residues shy of where the CDR3 ends; the end is completed using the germline J gene. J is TRBJ2-5 and V is TRBV7-3, with D possibly being TRBD1 or TRBD2 (6 bases each). Germline loops: CDR1 SGHTA, CDR2 FQGTGA. The CDR3 consists of 15 residues. The V end was cut by 5 bases, the J end by 1 base, with 14 bases between. CDR3 DNA (partial): TGTGCCAGCAGCCGAGGGGGAGGCCCCCAAGAGACC. It is translated as CASSRGGGPQET. The entire CDR3 sequence reads CASSRGGGPQETQYF.

This clone was counted a few times. The CDR3 goes on 3 residues after the read ends, and that part is filled in from the germline J gene. The genes are TRBV7-3 and TRBJ1-5; maybe TRBD1 (6 bases). With 5 bases removed from V and 1 base from J, the gap between germline ends came to 9 bases. From germline, CDR1 is SGHTA and CDR2 FQGTGA. This CDR3 spans 14 amino acids. Partial CDR3 DNA: TGTGCCAGCAGCGTAGGGGGAAGCAATCAGCCC. It yields the protein CASSVGGSNQP. The entire CDR3 is CASSVGGSNQPQHF.

This clone has more than one count but fewer than ten. The read terminates 3 residues ahead of where the CDR3 ends, so the germline J gene completes it. The chain couples TRBV20-1 to TRBJ2-7, with D hard to call. The CDR3 is made up of 12 amino acids. Germline V lookup: CDR1 DFQATT, CDR2 SNEGSKA (reference sequence). Trimming took off 6 bases at V and 6 bases at J, with 15 bases between the two ends. CDR3 sequence: CSAPSFYSEQYF. The sequenced CDR3 bases are TGCAGTGCACCGAGTTTTTACTCCGAG.

Notes on this clone: The CDR3 is cut off 3 residues early in the read; its end comes from the germline J gene. This chain uses TRBV11-3 with TRBJ2-1; 8 nucleotides line up with TRBD2. After removal of 5 bases from V and 8 bases from J, the junction contained 11 bases not matched to a gene. This CDR3 has 15 residues. The V gene's germline CDR1 is SGHNT and CDR2 YENEEA. The part of the CDR3 DNA that was read is TGTGCCAGCAGCCCTTTAGCGGGACCCGCCCATGAG. Its protein product is CASSPLAGPAHE. From start to end, the CDR3 is CASSPLAGPAHEQFF. Combining the CDR3 with reference TRBV11-3 and TRBJ2-1 gives the whole variable domain EAGVVQSPRYKIIEKKQPVAFWCNPISGHNTLYWYLQNLGQGPELLIRYENEEAVDDSQLPKDRFSAERLKGVDSTLKIQPAELGDSAVYLCASSPLAGPAHEQFFGPGTRLTVL.

This clone was detected many times. The CDR3 end falls 3 residues outside the read, so it is completed with the germline J gene. This chain connects TRBV4-2 to TRBJ2-3; 13 bases fit TRBD2. V shed 6 bases, J shed 4 bases, and the junction held 1 base outside the gene matches. CDR1 and CDR2 from the germline V gene are LGHNA and YNFKEQ. This CDR3 is built from 14 residues. The sequenced CDR3 bases are TGTGCCAGCAGACTAGCGGGAGGGGCAGATACG. Translation gives CASRLAGGADT. The full CDR3 protein is CASRLAGGADTQYF.

With regard to this clone: The read halts 3 residues ahead of the CDR3 end, with the missing end drawn from the germline J gene. The V call is TRBV19, the J call TRBJ1-2, with 8 bases matching TRBD1. This CDR3 comprises 14 residues. J lost 5 bases, V lost 1 base, and 3 bases had no gene match. Per germline, CDR1 LNHDA and CDR2 SQIVND (reference sequence). The covered CDR3 bases are TGTGCCAGTAGTATAGCAGGGGGCCGGTATGGC. Translated: CASSIAGGRYG. The whole CDR3 protein reads CASSIAGGRYGYTF.

The table lists this clone with a few counts. The read gets to within 3 residues of the CDR3 end, and the germline J gene fills in the rest. The V call is TRBV20-1, the J call TRBJ2-7, with a possible D match to TRBD2 (6 bases). The germline V gene encodes CDR1 DFQATT and CDR2 SNEGSKA (reference sequence). The CDR3 is 12 amino acids. V was clipped by 3 bases and J by 2 bases, with 8 bases between them. The covered CDR3 bases are TGCAGTGCTAGGGGGACTCCCTACGAG. Translation: CSARGTPYE. The entire CDR3 is CSARGTPYEQYF.

Ten or more counts support this clone. The read ends 3 residues before the CDR3 terminus; that terminus is restored from the germline J gene. The chain links TRBV7-6 to TRBJ2-7, with TRBD2 as a possible D gene (6 bases). V shed 1 base and J shed 1 base, with 11 bases lying between them. The CDR3 runs 15 residues. Germline values: CDR1 SGHVS, CDR2 FNYEAQ. The covered CDR3 bases are TGTGCCAGCAGCTTAGGTTCTAGCGTTTCCTACGAG. Translation: CASSLGSSVSYE. The entire CDR3 protein reads CASSLGSSVSYEQYF.

This clone has at least ten counts. The read terminates 3 residues ahead of where the CDR3 ends, so the germline J gene completes it. The J gene is TRBJ2-7, the V gene TRBV29-1; 9 bases line up with TRBD2. Trimming took 3 bases from V and 4 from J; bases not matched to a gene: 4. Germline V gene data show CDR1 as SQVTM and CDR2 as ANQGSEA. The CDR3 runs 13 residues. Incomplete CDR3 DNA: TGCAGCGTTGACGGGACTAGCCGGTACGAG. This encodes CSVDGTSRYE. The entire CDR3 reads CSVDGTSRYEQYF.

In this sample, this clone turned up a few times. The read ends 3 residues early relative to the CDR3; the germline J gene fills the gap. V and J are TRBV7-9 and TRBJ2-1; TRBD1 aligns across 9 bases. The V segment lost 2 bases and the J segment 5 bases; nucleotides outside the gene matches: 4. The CDR3 consists of 15 residues. Germline V gives CDR1 SEHNR, CDR2 FQNEAQ (reference sequence). This CDR3 is CASSLLGQGNNEQFF. Incomplete CDR3 DNA: TGTGCCAGCAGCTTATTGGGACAGGGAAACAATGAG. Variable domain in full (rest from reference TRBV7-9 and TRBJ2-1): DTGVSQNPRHKITKRGQNVTFRCDPISEHNRLYWYRQTLGQGPEFLTYFQNEAQLEKSRLLSDRFSAERPKGSFSTLEIQRTEQGDSAMYLCASSLLGQGNNEQFFGPGTRLTVL.

Remarks on this clone: A read error may be the cause here, since a much bigger clone is one base away. The CDR3 extends 3 residues past the end of the read, so its final part is completed from the germline J gene. The same CDR3 arises from other DNA sequences in this sample as well. The chain couples TRBV18 to TRBJ2-1, with 8 bases identical to TRBD1. Unmatched junction bases numbered 4, after V lost 6 bases and J lost 9 bases. Germline CDR1 KGHSH, CDR2 LQKENI. This CDR3 has 12 amino acids. The part of the CDR3 DNA that was read is TGTGCCAGCTCCCCCGGACAGGGTGAG. Encoded protein: CASSPGQGE. In full, the CDR3 is CASSPGQGEQFF.

In its sample, this clone was seen a few times. The read ends 3 residues early relative to the CDR3; the germline J gene fills the gap. The chain has TRBV7-2 and TRBJ2-5, with unresolved D. CDR1 SGHTA and CDR2 FQGNSA come from the germline V gene. V was shortened by 3 bases and J by 5 bases, with 10 bases between the two germline ends. The CDR3 sequence is 13 residues long. The CDR3 here is CASSFSTGETQYF. CDR3 DNA, as far as it was read: TGTGCCAGCAGCTTCTCGACTGGGGAGACC.

This clone was observed a few times. From the germline J gene comes the end of the CDR3, since the read stops 3 residues before it. The chain couples TRBV2 to TRBJ2-5, with TRBD2 matching over 8 bases. After removal of 7 bases from V and 3 bases from J, the junction contained 7 bases not matched to a gene. The length of the CDR3 is 14 residues. Germline V gene data show CDR1 as SNHLY and CDR2 as FYNNEI. The CDR3 bases that were read are TGTGCCAGCATCGAGGGGACTAGAAAAGAGACC. Translated: CASIEGTRKET. The CDR3 in its entirety is CASIEGTRKETQYF.